This note documents a single T cell receptor (beta chain) sequence. There is no known antigen for this receptor. Base quality data are lacking; no much larger clone is found one base away. What this sample's time point label stands for: around 24 weeks on oral tofacitinib. Taken with the paper, the label for treatment or condition translates to: oral pan-JAK inhibitor, 5-10 mg twice daily. From alopecia areata patients, peripheral blood was collected along with lesional scalp punch biopsies. PBMCs were isolated by density centrifugation and stained for CD3, CD4 and CD8, after which CD4+ and CD8+ T cells were sorted on a FACSAria. This entry comes from a study of CD8+ T cells in alopecia areata (dated 2018 in TCRdb). In terms of the full investigation: Treated patients were enrolled in an open-label pilot trial of oral tofacitinib, 5 to 10 mg twice daily, for moderate-to-severe alopecia areata. Patients received tofacitinib for 6 to 18 months and were then followed off drug for 6 months to check for delayed response and recurrence. The SALT score, which quantifies the percentage of affected scalp surface area, was used to measure disease severity in treated patients. In both human patients and the C3H/HeJ mouse model, the study applied high-throughput TCRbeta sequencing to look at T cell clonal expansion in alopecia areata. On the human side, TCRbeta sequencing was run on scalp tissue and on sorted CD4+ and CD8+ peripheral blood T cells from healthy controls and from alopecia areata patients with either patchy or totalis/universalis disease. Tofacitinib-treated patients had biopsies at baseline and at 4 and 24 weeks of treatment, with a later scalp biopsy in several patients. Clonality in the scalp was compared among normal scalp (n=4), patchy alopecia areata scalp (n=8), and alopecia totalis/universalis scalp (n=8). RNA was obtained with the PAXgene miRNA kit for fixed scalp, the miRNeasy kit for PBMCs, and the RNeasy kit for mouse skin. TCRbeta CDR3 regions were amplified by immunoSEQ multiplex PCR using 35 Vbeta forward and 13 Jbeta reverse primers. Overall study results and their limits: With tofacitinib, both scalp clonality and the number of expanded CD8+ clones among the top 100 scalp clones went down significantly. Because the treated cohort was small and had just a single nonresponder, larger studies are needed to establish links between baseline CD8+ expansion and response. During tofacitinib treatment, many expanded lesional clones remained in scalp and blood, and this persistence may partly explain relapse after treatment is stopped. Resident alphabeta T cells in normal human skin are also sequenced, complicating scalp TCR repertoire analysis, unlike mouse skin dominated by gammadelta T cells. TCR sequences shared between patients were less clear than in mice, possibly partly because of HLA diversity in the patient population. Compared with normal scalp, lesional scalp had higher clonality and more expanded CD8+ clones, particularly in alopecia totalis/universalis, a pattern that suggests antigenic drive.

Library preparation employed the immunoSEQ multiplex PCR assay. To provide template for TCR sequencing, every sample had RNA extracted and reverse transcribed into cDNA. First-strand cDNA was synthesized with SuperScript III using a 2:1 mix of oligo-dT and random hexamers. Amplification bias was assessed with a synthetic immune receptor repertoire, and residual bias was removed computationally. The paper's processing steps were these. Raw reads were preprocessed to remove errors, and CDR3 was defined by IMGT conventions from the conserved cysteine to phenylalanine. Clonality was computed by normalizing Shannon entropy by log2 of the number of productive unique TCRs and subtracting the result from 1. Whether scalp clones were CD4 or CD8 was inferred by matching scalp TCRbeta sequences against CD4 and CD8 repertoires sorted from blood. TCRdb limited this immuneACCESS table to in-frame rearrangements with V and J called. A share of clones is missing; checked studies link under half to unresolved V genes, and the rest is unexplained. V, J and clone size are those of that table, while D and trimming were read from the DNA. Present in this sample are roughly 110,000 clones, around 54% of which were seen just once. The ten biggest clones cover about 3.3% of the sample.

This sequence originates from a human donor with alopecia areata. This sample comprised CD4+ T cells sorted from blood, obtained at week 24, from a patient treated with tofacitinib.

The CDR3 has the sequence CSVTGPLTRETQYF. The nucleotide sequence reads TGCAGCGTTACGGGGCCCTTAACGAGGGAGACCCAGTACTTC. The V gene is TRBV29-1 and the J gene is TRBJ2-5, with the D call tentatively TRBD1 or TRBD2, each fitting 5 bases. Between the V and J ends, shortened by 5 bases and 5 bases respectively, the junction contains 18 bases. Via the germline V gene, CDR1 is SQVTM and CDR2 ANQGSEA. Inclusive of the bounding cysteine and phenylalanine, the CDR3 is 14 residues long. Only the CDR3 part of the read is kept: 42 bases, read in frame from the first base. Reference TRBV29-1 and TRBJ2-5 proteins supply the regions before and after the CDR3; the full variable domain is: SAVISQKPSRDICQRGTSLTIQCQVDSQVTMMFWYRQQPGQSLTLIATANQGSEATYESGFVIDKFPISRPNLTFSTLTVSNMSPEDSSIYLCSVTGPLTRETQYFGPGTRLLVL.